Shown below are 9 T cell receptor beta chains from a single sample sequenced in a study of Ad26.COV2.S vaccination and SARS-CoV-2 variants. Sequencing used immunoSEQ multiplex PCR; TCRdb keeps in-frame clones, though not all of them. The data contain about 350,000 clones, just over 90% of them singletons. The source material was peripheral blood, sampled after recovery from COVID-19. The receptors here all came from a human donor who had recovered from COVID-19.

In DNA form, the CDR3 reads TGTGCCAGCAGTGACGCCCTAGCGGGGGGGGAGACCCAGTACTTC. This encodes CASSDALAGGETQYF. The V gene is TRBV2, the J gene TRBJ2-5; 12 nucleotides line up with TRBD2. In germline, CDR1 is SNHLY, CDR2 FYNNEI. This CDR3 is built from 15 residues. V shed 3 bases, J shed 5 bases, and the junction held 4 bases outside the gene matches.

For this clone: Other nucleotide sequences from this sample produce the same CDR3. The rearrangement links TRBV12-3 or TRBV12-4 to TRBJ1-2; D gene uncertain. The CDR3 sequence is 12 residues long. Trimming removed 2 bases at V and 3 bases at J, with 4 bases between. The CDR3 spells CASSLRDYGYTF. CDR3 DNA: TGTGCCAGCAGTTTAAGAGACTATGGCTACACCTTC.

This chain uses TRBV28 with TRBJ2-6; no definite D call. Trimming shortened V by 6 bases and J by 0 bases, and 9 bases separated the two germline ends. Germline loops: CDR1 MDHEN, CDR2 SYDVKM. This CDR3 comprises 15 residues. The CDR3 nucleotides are TGTGCCAGCAGCCGACCGGTCTCTGGGGCCAACGTCCTGACTTTC. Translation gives CASSRPVSGANVLTF.

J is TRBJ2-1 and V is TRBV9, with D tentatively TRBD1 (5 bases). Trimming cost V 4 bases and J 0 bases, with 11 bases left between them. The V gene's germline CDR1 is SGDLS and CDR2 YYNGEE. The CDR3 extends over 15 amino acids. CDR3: CASSPQGFSYNEQFF. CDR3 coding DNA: TGTGCCAGCAGCCCCCAGGGTTTCTCCTACAATGAGCAGTTCTTC.

As DNA, the CDR3 is TGCGCCAGCAGCTTGGTCGGCCCTGGGGCAGATACGCAGTATTTT. Translation: CASSLVGPGADTQYF. The V and J genes are TRBV5-1 and TRBJ2-3; D gene unclear. The CDR3 has 15 residues. Looked up from germline, CDR1 is SGHRS and CDR2 is YFSETQ. Deletions cut 0 bases from V and 4 bases from J, with 12 bases between.

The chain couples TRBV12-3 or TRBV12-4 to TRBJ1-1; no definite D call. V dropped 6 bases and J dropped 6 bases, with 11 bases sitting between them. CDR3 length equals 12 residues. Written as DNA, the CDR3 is TGTGCCAGCAGGCTACCAGGCGCTGAAGCTTTCTTT. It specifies CASRLPGAEAFF.

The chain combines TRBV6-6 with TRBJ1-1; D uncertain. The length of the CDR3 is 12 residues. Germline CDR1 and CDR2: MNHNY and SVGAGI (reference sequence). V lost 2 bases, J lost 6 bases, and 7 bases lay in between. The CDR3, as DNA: TGTGCCAGCAGTTACAACGCTCCTGAAGCTTTCTTT. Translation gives CASSYNAPEAFF.

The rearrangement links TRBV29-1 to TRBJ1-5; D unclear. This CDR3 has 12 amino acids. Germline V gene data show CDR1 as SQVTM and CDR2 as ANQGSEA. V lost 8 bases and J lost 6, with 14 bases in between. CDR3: CSPRREVQPQHF. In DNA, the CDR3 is TGCAGCCCACGGAGGGAGGTTCAGCCCCAGCATTTT.

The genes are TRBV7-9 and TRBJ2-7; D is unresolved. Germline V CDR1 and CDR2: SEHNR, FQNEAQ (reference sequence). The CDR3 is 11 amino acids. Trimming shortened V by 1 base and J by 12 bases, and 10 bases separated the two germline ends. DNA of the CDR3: TGTGCCAGCAGCTTAGGAGACATTACGTACTTC. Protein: CASSLGDITYF.